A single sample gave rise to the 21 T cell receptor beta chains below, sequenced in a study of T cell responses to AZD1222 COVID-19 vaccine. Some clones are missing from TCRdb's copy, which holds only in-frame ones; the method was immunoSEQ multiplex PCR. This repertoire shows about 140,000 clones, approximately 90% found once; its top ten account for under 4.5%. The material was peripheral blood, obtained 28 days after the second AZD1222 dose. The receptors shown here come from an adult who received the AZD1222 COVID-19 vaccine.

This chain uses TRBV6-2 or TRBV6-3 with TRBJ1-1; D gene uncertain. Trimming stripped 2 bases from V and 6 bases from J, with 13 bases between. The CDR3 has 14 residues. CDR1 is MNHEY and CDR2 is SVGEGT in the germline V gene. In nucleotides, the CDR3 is TGTGCCAGCAGTTACGCGTGGGGAGTCGCTGAAGCTTTCTTT. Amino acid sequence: CASSYAWGVAEAFF.

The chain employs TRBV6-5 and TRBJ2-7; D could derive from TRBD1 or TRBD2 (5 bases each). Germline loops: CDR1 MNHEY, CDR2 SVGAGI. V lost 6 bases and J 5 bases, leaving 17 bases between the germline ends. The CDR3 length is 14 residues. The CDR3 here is CASRHLWGSDEQYF. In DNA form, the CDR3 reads TGTGCCAGCAGGCACCTTTGGGGGAGCGACGAGCAGTACTTC.

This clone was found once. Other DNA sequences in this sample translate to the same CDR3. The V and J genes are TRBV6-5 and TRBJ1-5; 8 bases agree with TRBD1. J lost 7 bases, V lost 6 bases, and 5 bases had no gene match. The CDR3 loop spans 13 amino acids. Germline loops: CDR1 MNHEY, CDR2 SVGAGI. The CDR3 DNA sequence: TGTGCCAGCAGCCGACAGGGGAACCAGCCCCAGCATTTT. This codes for CASSRQGNQPQHF.

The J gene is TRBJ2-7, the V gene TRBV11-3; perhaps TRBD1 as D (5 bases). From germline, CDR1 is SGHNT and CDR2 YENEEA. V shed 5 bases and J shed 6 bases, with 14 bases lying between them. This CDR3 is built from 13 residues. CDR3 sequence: CASSPRREGEQYF. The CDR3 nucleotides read TGTGCCAGCAGCCCCCGCAGGGAAGGCGAGCAGTACTTC.

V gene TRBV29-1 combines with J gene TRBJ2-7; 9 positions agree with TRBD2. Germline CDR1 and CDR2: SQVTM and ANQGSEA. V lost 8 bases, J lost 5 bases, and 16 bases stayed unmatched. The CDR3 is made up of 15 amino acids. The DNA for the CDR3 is TGCAGCATTGCAGGGCGGGAGGGCCGAAGACACGAGCAGTACTTC. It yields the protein CSIAGREGRRHEQYF.

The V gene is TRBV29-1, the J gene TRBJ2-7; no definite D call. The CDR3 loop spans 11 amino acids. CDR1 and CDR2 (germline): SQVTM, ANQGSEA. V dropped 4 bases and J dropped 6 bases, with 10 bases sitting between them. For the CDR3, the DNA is TGCAGCGTTGGGTCGGTGAGCGAGCAGTACTTC. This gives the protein CSVGSVSEQYF.

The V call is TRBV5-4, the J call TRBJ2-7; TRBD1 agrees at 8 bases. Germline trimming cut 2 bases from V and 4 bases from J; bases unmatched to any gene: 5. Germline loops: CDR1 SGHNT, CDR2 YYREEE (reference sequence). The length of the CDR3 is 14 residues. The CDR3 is CASSLNRGKYEQYF. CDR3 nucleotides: TGTGCCAGCAGCTTAAACAGGGGGAAATACGAGCAGTACTTC.

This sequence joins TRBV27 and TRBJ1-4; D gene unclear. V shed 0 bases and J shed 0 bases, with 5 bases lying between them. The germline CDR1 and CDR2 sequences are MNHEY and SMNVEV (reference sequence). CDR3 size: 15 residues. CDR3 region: CASSLSWATNEKLFF. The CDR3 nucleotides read TGTGCCAGCAGTTTATCGTGGGCAACTAATGAAAAACTGTTTTTT.

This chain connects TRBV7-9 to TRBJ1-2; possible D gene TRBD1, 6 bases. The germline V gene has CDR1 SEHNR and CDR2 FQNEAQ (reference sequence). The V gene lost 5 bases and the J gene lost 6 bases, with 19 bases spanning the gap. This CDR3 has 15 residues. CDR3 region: CASSPPRGRAHGYTF. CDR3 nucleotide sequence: TGTGCCAGCAGCCCGCCGAGGGGGAGGGCCCATGGCTACACCTTC.

The CDR3 DNA sequence: TGTGCCAGCTCTCAACAGGGGAGCAATCAGCCCCAGCATTTT. It codes for CASSQQGSNQPQHF. This chain uses TRBV9 with TRBJ1-5, with 7 bases matching TRBD1. J gave up 1 base and V 7 bases, and 5 bases lay outside the gene matches. CDR3 length: 14 amino acids. The germline V gene encodes CDR1 SGDLS and CDR2 YYNGEE.

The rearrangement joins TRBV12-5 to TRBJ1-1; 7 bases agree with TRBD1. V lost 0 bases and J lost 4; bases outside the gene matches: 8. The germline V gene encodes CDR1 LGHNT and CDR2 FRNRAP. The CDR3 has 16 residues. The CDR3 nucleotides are TGTGCTAGTGGTTTGGTACAGGCCAGGGGGGTCACTGAAGCTTTCTTT. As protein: CASGLVQARGVTEAFF. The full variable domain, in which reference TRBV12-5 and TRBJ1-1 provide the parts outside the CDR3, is DARVTQTPRHKVTEMGQEVTMRCQPILGHNTVFWYRQTMMQGLELLAYFRNRAPLDDSGMPKDRFSAEMPDATLATLKIQPSEPRDSAVYFCASGLVQARGVTEAFFGQGTRLTVV.

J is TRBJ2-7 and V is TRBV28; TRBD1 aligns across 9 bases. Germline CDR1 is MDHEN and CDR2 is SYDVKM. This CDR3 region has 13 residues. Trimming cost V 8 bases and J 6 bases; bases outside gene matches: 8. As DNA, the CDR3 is TGTGCCAGCCATAGGACAGGGGCCATCGAGCAGTACTTC. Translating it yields CASHRTGAIEQYF.

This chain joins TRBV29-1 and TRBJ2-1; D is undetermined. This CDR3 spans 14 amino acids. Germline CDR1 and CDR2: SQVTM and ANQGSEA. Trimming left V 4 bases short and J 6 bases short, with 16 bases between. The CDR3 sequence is CSVVSRAGFNEQFF. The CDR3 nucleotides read TGCAGCGTTGTGTCTAGGGCAGGATTCAATGAGCAGTTCTTC.

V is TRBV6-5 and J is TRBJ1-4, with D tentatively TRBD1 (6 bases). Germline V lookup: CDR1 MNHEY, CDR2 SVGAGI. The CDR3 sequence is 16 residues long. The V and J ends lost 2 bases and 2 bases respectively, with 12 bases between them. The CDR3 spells CASSYVSGATNEKLFF. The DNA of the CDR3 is TGTGCCAGCAGTTACGTTTCGGGGGCTACTAATGAAAAACTGTTTTTT.

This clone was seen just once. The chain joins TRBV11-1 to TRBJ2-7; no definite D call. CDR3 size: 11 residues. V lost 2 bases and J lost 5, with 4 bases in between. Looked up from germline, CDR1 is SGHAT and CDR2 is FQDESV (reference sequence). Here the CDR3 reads CASSLIDEQYF. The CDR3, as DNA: TGTGCCAGCAGCTTAATCGACGAGCAGTACTTC.

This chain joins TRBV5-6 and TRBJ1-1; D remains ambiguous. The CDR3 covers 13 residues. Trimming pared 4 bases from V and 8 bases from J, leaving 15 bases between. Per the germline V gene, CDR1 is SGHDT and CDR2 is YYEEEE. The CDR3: CASSPRGSREAFF. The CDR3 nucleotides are TGTGCCAGCAGCCCCCGAGGGAGCAGGGAAGCTTTCTTT.

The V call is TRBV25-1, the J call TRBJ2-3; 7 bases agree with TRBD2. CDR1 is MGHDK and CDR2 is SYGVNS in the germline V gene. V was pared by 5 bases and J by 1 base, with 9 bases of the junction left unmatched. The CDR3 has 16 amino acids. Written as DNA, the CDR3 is TGTGCCAGCAGTCTAATGACTAGCCAGGGCACAGATACGCAGTATTTT. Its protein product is CASSLMTSQGTDTQYF.

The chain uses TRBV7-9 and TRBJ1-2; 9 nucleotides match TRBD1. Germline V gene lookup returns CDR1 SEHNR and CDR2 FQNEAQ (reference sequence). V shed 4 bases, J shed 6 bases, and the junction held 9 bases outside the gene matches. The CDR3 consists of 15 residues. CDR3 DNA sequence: TGTGCCAGCAGCTCGGCCGGGACAGGGAGTAATGGCTACACCTTC. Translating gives CASSSAGTGSNGYTF.

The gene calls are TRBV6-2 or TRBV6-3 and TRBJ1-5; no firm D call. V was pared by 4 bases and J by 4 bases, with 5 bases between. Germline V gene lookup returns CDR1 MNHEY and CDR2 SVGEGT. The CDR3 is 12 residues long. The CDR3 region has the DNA TGTGCCAGCAGTTCCGTGAATCAGCCCCAGCATTTT. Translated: CASSSVNQPQHF.

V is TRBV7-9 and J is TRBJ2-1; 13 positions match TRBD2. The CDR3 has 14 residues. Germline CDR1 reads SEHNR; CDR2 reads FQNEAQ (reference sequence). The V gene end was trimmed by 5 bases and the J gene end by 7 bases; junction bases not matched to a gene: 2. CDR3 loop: CASSRTSGSNEQFF. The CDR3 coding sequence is TGTGCCAGCAGCCGGACTAGCGGGAGTAATGAGCAGTTCTTC.

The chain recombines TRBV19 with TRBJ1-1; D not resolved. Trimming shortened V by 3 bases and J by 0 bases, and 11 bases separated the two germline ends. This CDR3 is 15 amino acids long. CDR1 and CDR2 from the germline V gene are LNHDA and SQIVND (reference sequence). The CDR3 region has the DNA TGTGCCAGTAGTATTAGTGTCAGAGTGAACACTGAAGCTTTCTTT. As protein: CASSISVRVNTEAFF.